A single sample is the source of the 6 T cell receptor beta chains below, sequenced in a study of blood T cell repertoires in COVID-19. Some clones are missing from TCRdb's copy, which holds only in-frame ones; the method was immunoSEQ multiplex PCR. There are just over 650,000 clones in the sample; around 90% occur only once, and under 0.3% lies in the top ten. Input material: peripheral blood. The receptors derive from a woman aged 18-29 years with acute or convalescent COVID-19.

This clone was detected only once. The chain combines TRBV6-5 with TRBJ2-1; 10 nucleotides line up with TRBD1. The trim removed 8 bases at V and 5 bases at J, leaving 6 bases unmatched. The CDR3 extends over 14 amino acids. Germline-derived CDR1 and CDR2 are MNHEY and SVGAGI. CDR3 amino acids: CASGRQGADNEQFF. Written as DNA, the CDR3 is TGTGCCAGCGGTAGACAGGGGGCTGACAATGAGCAGTTCTTC.

The V call is TRBV6-2 or TRBV6-3, the J call TRBJ2-3; 8 nucleotides agree with TRBD1. V shed 5 bases, J shed 4 bases, and the junction held 5 bases outside the gene matches. Germline assignment: CDR1 MNHEY and CDR2 SVGEGT. The CDR3 spans 14 residues. CDR3 region: CASSTQGASDTQYF. The CDR3 DNA reads TGTGCCAGCAGTACCCAGGGGGCCTCAGATACGCAGTATTTT.

The DNA of the CDR3 is TGTGCCAGCAGCTTTATGACAGCAACCCTCTCTGGAAACACCATATATTTT. It is translated as CASSFMTATLSGNTIYF. This chain links TRBV7-6 with TRBJ1-3; TRBD1 is a possible D gene (5 bases). The length of the CDR3 is 17 residues. Trimming cost V 3 bases and J 0 bases, with 15 bases left between them. Germline V gives CDR1 SGHVS, CDR2 FNYEAQ.

This rearrangement joins TRBV27 to TRBJ2-7, with 10 nucleotides matching TRBD2. V dropped 5 bases and J dropped 4; count of bases not matched to a gene: 5. Germline loops: CDR1 MNHEY, CDR2 SMNVEV (reference sequence). This CDR3 has 14 residues. The CDR3 nucleotides are TGTGCCAGCAGTACCTTAGCGGGGGGTTACGAGCAGTACTTC. Amino acid sequence: CASSTLAGGYEQYF.

The V call is TRBV6-5, the J call TRBJ2-7, with TRBD1 matching over 8 bases. The CDR3 has 13 amino acids. V shed 0 bases and J 6 bases; nucleotides not matched to a gene: 1. Germline V gene sequence: CDR1 MNHEY, CDR2 SVGAGI. The CDR3 DNA sequence: TGTGCCAGCAGTTACTCCAGGGGGCTCGAGCAGTACTTC. The encoded protein is CASSYSRGLEQYF.

The chain employs TRBV6-5 and TRBJ1-6; a possible D gene is TRBD1 (5 bases). Germline V gene data show CDR1 as MNHEY and CDR2 as SVGAGI. The V end lost 0 bases, the J end lost 7 bases, and 10 bases lay between the germline ends. CDR3 length equals 15 residues. The CDR3 reads CASSYSRRGNSPLHF. CDR3 nucleotides: TGTGCCAGCAGTTACTCGCGTCGGGGGAATTCACCCCTCCACTTT.